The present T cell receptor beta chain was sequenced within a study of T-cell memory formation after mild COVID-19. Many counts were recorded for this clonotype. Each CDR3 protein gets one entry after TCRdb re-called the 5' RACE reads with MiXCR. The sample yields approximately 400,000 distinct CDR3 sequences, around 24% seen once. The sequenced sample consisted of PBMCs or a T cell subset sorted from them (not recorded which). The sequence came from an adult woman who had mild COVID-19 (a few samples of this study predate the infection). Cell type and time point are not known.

CDR3 nucleotide sequence: TGTGCCAGCATAAAGGGACTAGCGGGGGGGCCTCGAGAGCAGTACTTC. Translation gives CASIKGLAGGPREQYF. The V and J genes are TRBV6-1 and TRBJ2-7, with 16 bases aligning to TRBD2. Losses at the gene ends were 7 bases for V and 7 bases for J; bases not matched to a gene: 10. CDR1 is MNHNS and CDR2 is SASEGT in the germline V gene. The CDR3 spans 16 residues.